This note documents a single T cell receptor beta chain sequence. The record originates from a study of blood T cell repertoires in COVID-19. Per the original data handling: Estimates of nucleated cell counts were drawn from the amplification of reference gene primers. Produced via immunoSEQ multiplex PCR; TCRdb's table is partial and in-frame only. From that table come the V and J calls and clone size; the DNA was used to work out D and trimming. The sample carries about 280,000 clones, 87% recorded once. The CDR3 extends over 17 amino acids. Germline values: CDR1 SGDLS, CDR2 YYNGEE. V lost 0 bases to trimming and J lost 4 bases; unmatched junction nucleotides: 10.

The chain joins TRBV9 to TRBJ2-3; 8 bases are shared with TRBD1. Sequencing was carried out using peripheral blood. This clonotype was sampled from a woman aged 50 to 60 who had recovered from COVID-19. CDR3 amino acids: CASSVEIEQGGPDTQYF. The CDR3 nucleotides read TGTGCCAGCAGCGTAGAAATCGAACAGGGGGGCCCAGATACGCAGTATTTT.